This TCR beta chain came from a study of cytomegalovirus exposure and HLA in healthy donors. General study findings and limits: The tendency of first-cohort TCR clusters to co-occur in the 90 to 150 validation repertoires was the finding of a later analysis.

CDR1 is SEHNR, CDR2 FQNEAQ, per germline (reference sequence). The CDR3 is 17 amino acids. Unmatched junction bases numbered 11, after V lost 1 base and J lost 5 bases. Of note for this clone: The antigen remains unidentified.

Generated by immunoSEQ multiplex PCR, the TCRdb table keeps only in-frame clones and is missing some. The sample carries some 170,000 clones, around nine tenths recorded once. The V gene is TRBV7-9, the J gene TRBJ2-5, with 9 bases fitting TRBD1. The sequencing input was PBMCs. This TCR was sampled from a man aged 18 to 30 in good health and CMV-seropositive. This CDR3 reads CASSLDLGTGIQETQYF. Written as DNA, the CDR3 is TGTGCCAGCAGCTTAGACTTAGGGACAGGGATACAGGAGACCCAGTACTTC.